What follows are 30 T cell receptor beta chains derived from one specimen sequenced in a study of blood T cell repertoires in COVID-19. Sequenced by immunoSEQ multiplex PCR; TCRdb stores in-frame clones only, minus some. The sample comprises about 280,000 clones, 85% of which are singletons, and 2% to 3% rests with the top ten. Sequenced material: PBMCs or T cells enriched from blood (not recorded which). These receptors came from a woman between 45 and 60 years old who had recovered from COVID-19.

This clone was counted between two and nine times. The chain links TRBV29-1 to TRBJ1-1; unclear D gene. The CDR3 is 13 residues long. With 4 bases removed from V and 5 bases from J, the gap between germline ends came to 14 bases. Germline V gene data show CDR1 as SQVTM and CDR2 as ANQGSEA. CDR3 in amino acids: CSVAPQRYTEAFF. Written as DNA, the CDR3 is TGCAGCGTTGCCCCCCAGAGGTATACTGAAGCTTTCTTT.

This chain connects TRBV4-1 to TRBJ1-2; D is possibly TRBD1 (5 bases). Trimming removed 7 bases at V and 5 bases at J, with 17 bases between. Looked up from germline, CDR1 is MGHRA and CDR2 is YSYEKL. CDR3 length: 14 amino acids. The CDR3 spells CASKPAAGGYGYTF. CDR3 DNA sequence: TGCGCCAGCAAACCGGCCGCTGGGGGGTATGGCTACACCTTC.

The CDR3 nucleotides read TGTGCCAGCAGCTTGACTAGTTCAATGACCTACGAGCAGTACTTC. Its protein product is CASSLTSSMTYEQYF. This chain joins TRBV5-5 and TRBJ2-7, with D possibly being TRBD2 (5 bases). This CDR3 comprises 15 residues. Per the germline V gene, CDR1 is SGHKS and CDR2 is YYEKEE (reference sequence). V lost 1 base, J lost 2 bases, and 13 bases lay in between.

The chain carries TRBV19 and TRBJ2-7, with TRBD2 matching 12 bases. The V gene's germline CDR1 is LNHDA and CDR2 SQIVND (reference sequence). Trimming removed 0 bases from V and 2 bases from J; junction bases left unmatched: 5. The CDR3 covers 17 residues. Here the CDR3 DNA reads TGTGCCAGTAGTATAGACTCGACTAGCGGGGGTACCTACGAGCAGTACTTC. Translating gives CASSIDSTSGGTYEQYF.

The chain joins TRBV7-9 to TRBJ2-1; 7 bases agree with TRBD2. The CDR3 sequence is 16 residues long. The V gene's germline CDR1 is SEHNR and CDR2 FQNEAQ (reference sequence). V shed 6 bases, J shed 8 bases, and the junction held 16 bases outside the gene matches. CDR3 residues: CASSKGTGGGMHEQFF. CDR3 in DNA: TGTGCCAGCAGTAAGGGGACGGGAGGAGGGATGCATGAGCAGTTCTTC.

This clone was seen a handful of times. The rearrangement links TRBV19 to TRBJ2-1, with 12 positions matching TRBD2. With 3 bases clipped from V and 4 bases from J, the junction kept 10 bases outside the gene matches. Germline loops: CDR1 LNHDA, CDR2 SQIVND (reference sequence). The CDR3 loop spans 18 amino acids. The CDR3 reads CASSIRASGRAGYNEQFF. The CDR3 coding sequence is TGTGCCAGTAGTATTAGGGCTAGCGGGAGGGCCGGATACAATGAGCAGTTCTTC.

V and J are TRBV12-3 or TRBV12-4 and TRBJ2-5, with D tentatively TRBD2 (5 bases). CDR3 length: 13 residues. V lost 1 base and J 5 bases, leaving 8 bases between the germline ends. CDR3 nucleotides: TGTGCCAGCAGTTTAGGACTACTCGAGACCCAGTACTTC. Its protein is CASSLGLLETQYF.

This clone has only a few counts. This chain links TRBV24-1 with TRBJ1-4; 9 bases are a match to TRBD1. Looked up from germline, CDR1 is KGHDR and CDR2 is SFDVKD. V dropped 1 base and J dropped 6; count of bases not matched to a gene: 8. The CDR3 is 17 residues long. CDR3 amino acids: CATSDFVRDRVDEKLFF. The CDR3 region has the DNA TGTGCCACCAGTGATTTCGTACGGGACAGGGTGGATGAAAAACTGTTTTTT.

The rearrangement uses TRBV6-5 and TRBJ2-1; D ambiguous. Germline V gives CDR1 MNHEY, CDR2 SVGAGI. The CDR3 runs 15 residues. Trimming took 2 bases from V and 2 from J, leaving 10 bases between them. The CDR3 nucleotides are TGTGCCAGCAGTTACATGCAGGCCGCCTACAATGAGCAGTTCTTC. This codes for CASSYMQAAYNEQFF.

V usage is TRBV5-4 and J usage is TRBJ2-2, with D perhaps TRBD1 (6 bases). The CDR3 extends over 16 amino acids. Trimming took off 6 bases at V and 4 bases at J, with 19 bases between the two ends. Germline values: CDR1 SGHNT, CDR2 YYREEE (reference sequence). Written as DNA, the CDR3 is TGTGCCAGCACCGAACGGTCACAGGGTATCACCGGGGAGCTGTTTTTT. Translated: CASTERSQGITGELFF. The full variable domain, with the rest looked up from reference TRBV5-4 and TRBJ2-2, is ETGVTQSPTHLIKTRGQQVTLRCSSQSGHNTVSWYQQALGQGPQFIFQYYREEENGRGNFPPRFSGLQFPNYSSELNVNALELDDSALYLCASTERSQGITGELFFGEGSRLTVL.

The chain is built from TRBV28 and TRBJ1-5; the D gene is possibly TRBD1 (5 bases). V was trimmed by 2 bases and J by 4 bases, leaving 15 bases between them. Germline V gene lookup returns CDR1 MDHEN and CDR2 SYDVKM. The CDR3 extends over 16 amino acids. The CDR3 is CASSLGGVSQNQPQHF. The CDR3 DNA follows: TGTGCCAGCAGTTTAGGGGGGGTCTCCCAAAATCAGCCCCAGCATTTT.

There are a few counts of this clone. V usage is TRBV19 and J usage is TRBJ2-7; 10 positions agree with TRBD2. Trimming took 3 bases from V and 6 from J; bases not matched to a gene: 8. The CDR3 has 15 amino acids. CDR1 is LNHDA and CDR2 is SQIVND in the germline V gene (reference sequence). The CDR3 is CASSIRAGGRGEQYF. CDR3 nucleotides: TGTGCCAGTAGTATCCGAGCGGGAGGGAGGGGCGAGCAGTACTTC. Based on the CDR3 plus reference TRBV19 and TRBJ2-7, the full variable domain is DGGITQSPKYLFRKEGQNVTLSCEQNLNHDAMYWYRQDPGQGLRLIYYSQIVNDFQKGDIAEGYSVSREKKESFPLTVTSAQKNPTAFYLCASSIRAGGRGEQYFGPGTRLTVT.

This chain uses TRBV12-3 or TRBV12-4 with TRBJ1-2; D not certain. Trimming stripped 1 base from V and 6 bases from J, with 9 bases between. This CDR3 has 13 residues. CDR3 region: CASSLDGGDGYTF. DNA of the CDR3: TGTGCCAGCAGTTTAGACGGCGGGGATGGCTACACCTTC.

This chain uses TRBV6-5 with TRBJ2-7; 13 bases map to TRBD2. The CDR3 totals 15 residues. The germline V gene encodes CDR1 MNHEY and CDR2 SVGAGI. The V segment lost 4 bases and the J segment 6 bases; nucleotides outside the gene matches: 6. The CDR3 protein is CASSWRLAGGPEQYF. In DNA form, the CDR3 reads TGTGCCAGCAGTTGGAGACTAGCGGGAGGTCCCGAGCAGTACTTC.

The V and J genes are TRBV7-9 and TRBJ2-3, with 10 bases matching TRBD2. The V segment lost 4 bases and the J segment 4 bases; nucleotides outside the gene matches: 11. The CDR3 has 17 amino acids. The V gene's germline CDR1 is SEHNR and CDR2 FQNEAQ (reference sequence). The CDR3 protein is CASSSALLAGEADTQYF. CDR3 in DNA: TGTGCCAGCAGCTCAGCCCTCCTAGCGGGAGAGGCAGATACGCAGTATTTT.

The CDR3 coding sequence is TGTGCCAGCAACCTAAAGGAGAAGGAGGGTCAGCCCCAGCATTTT. Protein: CASNLKEKEGQPQHF. The gene calls are TRBV21-1 and TRBJ1-5. TRBV21-1 is marked as a pseudogene. The CDR3 consists of 15 residues.

CDR3 residues: CASSQYGTPGPGGLEQYF. The CDR3 DNA sequence: TGTGCCAGCAGCCAGTACGGGACACCGGGTCCAGGCGGCCTCGAGCAGTACTTC. The genes are TRBV3-1 (or the pseudogene TRBV3-2) and TRBJ2-7, with TRBD1 as a possible D gene (6 bases). Germline V lookup: CDR1 LGHDT, CDR2 YNNKEL (reference sequence). With 3 bases removed from V and 6 bases from J, the gap between germline ends came to 27 bases. The CDR3 covers 18 residues.

Here the CDR3 reads CASRSTGKAFF. The CDR3 DNA sequence: TGTGCCAGCAGGTCAACAGGGAAAGCTTTCTTT. This chain connects TRBV28 to TRBJ1-1, with D possibly being TRBD1 (6 bases). The V gene's germline CDR1 is MDHEN and CDR2 SYDVKM. CDR3 length: 11 amino acids. V was clipped by 6 bases and J by 9 bases, with 11 bases between them.

The chain's CDR3 is CASSSGRGDGYTF. As DNA, the CDR3 is TGCGCCAGCAGCTCGGGCAGGGGTGATGGCTACACCTTC. The chain carries TRBV5-1 and TRBJ1-2; D possibly corresponds to TRBD1 (6 bases). The CDR3 runs to 13 residues. The ends were cut back, 3 bases at V and 6 bases at J, with 12 bases in the middle. CDR1 and CDR2 from the germline V gene are SGHRS and YFSETQ. Full variable domain (outside the CDR3, taken from reference TRBV5-1 and TRBJ1-2): KAGVTQTPRYLIKTRGQQVTLSCSPISGHRSVSWYQQTPGQGLQFLFEYFSETQRNKGNFPGRFSGRQFSNSRSEMNVSTLELGDSALYLCASSSGRGDGYTFGSGTRLTVV.

The chain uses TRBV7-2 and TRBJ2-5; D remains unclear. Trimming took 0 bases from V and 2 from J, leaving 10 bases between them. This CDR3 spans 15 amino acids. Germline V lookup: CDR1 SGHTA, CDR2 FQGNSA. The chain's CDR3 is CASSLAVSLQETQYF. The CDR3 DNA reads as TGTGCCAGCAGCTTAGCCGTCAGTTTACAAGAGACCCAGTACTTC.

The rearrangement uses TRBV6-5 and TRBJ2-2; 9 nucleotides line up with TRBD1. The CDR3 is made up of 14 amino acids. Trimming at V came to 6 bases and at J to 6 bases, leaving 5 bases not matched to a gene. Germline CDR1 reads MNHEY; CDR2 reads SVGAGI. DNA for the CDR3: TGTGCCAGCAGGGGACAGGGTGTCGCCGGGGAGCTGTTTTTT. Translation gives CASRGQGVAGELFF.

The V gene is TRBV12-3 or TRBV12-4, the J gene TRBJ2-1, with D possibly being TRBD1 (6 bases). This CDR3 contains 11 residues. Trimming pared 10 bases from V and 9 bases from J, leaving 13 bases between. The CDR3 DNA sequence: TGTGCCATCCACGAAGGGGGTGAGCAGTTCTTC. This sequence encodes CAIHEGGEQFF.

The rearrangement links TRBV19 to TRBJ2-1, with 11 bases lining up with TRBD2. Trimming removed 3 bases from V and 1 base from J; junction bases left unmatched: 5. CDR1 and CDR2 (germline): LNHDA, SQIVND (reference sequence). The CDR3 has 17 residues. DNA for the CDR3: TGTGCCAGTAGTATTATTAGACTAGCGGGATCCTACAATGAGCAGTTCTTC. It specifies CASSIIRLAGSYNEQFF.

This clone was seen just once. The chain employs TRBV5-6 and TRBJ2-5; 7 bases line up with TRBD1. The V gene end was trimmed by 2 bases and the J gene end by 1 base; junction bases not matched to a gene: 17. The V gene's germline CDR1 is SGHDT and CDR2 YYEEEE. This CDR3 has 19 residues. The CDR3 loop is CASSFLYSLGPGGQETQYF. In nucleotides, the CDR3 is TGTGCCAGCAGCTTTCTTTATTCGCTTGGACCAGGGGGCCAAGAGACCCAGTACTTC.

The rearrangement uses TRBV29-1 and TRBJ2-3; TRBD2 agrees at 10 bases. Trimming cost V 5 bases and J 2 bases; bases outside gene matches: 7. Germline lookup yields CDR1 SQVTM and CDR2 ANQGSEA. This CDR3 spans 15 amino acids. CDR3 sequence reads: CSVTRLAGTTDTQYF. For the CDR3, the DNA is TGCAGCGTTACCCGACTAGCGGGCACCACAGATACGCAGTATTTT.

The rearrangement joins TRBV5-5 to TRBJ1-2; D is possibly TRBD1 (6 bases). The CDR3 contains 11 residues. The V end lost 4 bases, the J end lost 8 bases, and 9 bases lay between the germline ends. Germline-derived CDR1 and CDR2 are SGHKS and YYEKEE (reference sequence). CDR3 DNA sequence: TGTGCCAGCAGCGGAACAGGGGGCTACACCTTC. Protein product: CASSGTGGYTF.

The chain joins TRBV7-9 to TRBJ1-6; 8 bases are a match to TRBD1. Germline CDR1 is SEHNR and CDR2 is FQNEAQ (reference sequence). The CDR3 has 17 residues. V gave up 0 bases and J gave up 7 bases; unmatched junction bases: 8. CDR3 nucleotide sequence: TGTGCCAGCAGCTTAGCCAGGACAGGGATGAGCAATTCACCCCTCCACTTT. Protein product: CASSLARTGMSNSPLHF.

This CDR3 is CASSLIGGSGSYNEQFF. The CDR3, as DNA: TGTGCCAGCAGCTTAATCGGGGGGAGCGGCTCCTACAATGAGCAGTTCTTC. The rearrangement links TRBV7-2 to TRBJ2-1; 7 bases align to TRBD2. Germline CDR1 is SGHTA and CDR2 is FQGNSA. The CDR3 is made up of 17 amino acids. Trimming removed 2 bases from V and 0 bases from J; junction bases left unmatched: 7.

This rearrangement joins TRBV29-1 to TRBJ2-7, with D hard to call. Deletions cut 4 bases from V and 0 bases from J, with 7 bases between. Germline loops: CDR1 SQVTM, CDR2 ANQGSEA. The CDR3 totals 12 residues. The CDR3 sequence is CSVVAGSYEQYF. DNA of the CDR3: TGCAGCGTTGTGGCAGGCTCCTACGAGCAGTACTTC.

The rearrangement links TRBV5-4 to TRBJ2-2; D gene unclear. The CDR3 is 13 residues long. V was clipped by 0 bases and J by 7 bases, with 7 bases between them. Germline V gene lookup returns CDR1 SGHNT and CDR2 YYREEE (reference sequence). The CDR3 sequence: CASSLALRGELFF. CDR3 coding DNA: TGTGCCAGCAGCTTGGCATTGCGCGGGGAGCTGTTTTTT.